This T cell receptor (beta chain) is drawn from a study of blood T cell repertoires in COVID-19 (dated by TCRdb to the early 2020s). Turning to the overall study: Samples covering the acute and convalescent phases of COVID-19 were provided by collaborators in the United States, Italy and Spain. The repertoires were made available in a free public database intended to serve as a resource for research on the immune response to SARS-CoV-2. Where available, HLA class I and class II types were taken from metadata supplied by the sample provider and were not determined by assay-based typing. Sample metadata almost always included a de-identified subject ID, COVID-19 status, age in years and sex. The material from the prospective study consisted of cDNA or gDNA derived from T cells, B-cell-depleted T cells, or PBMCs. Samples came from the ongoing ImmuneRACE study (first 160 participants) plus 1,254 subjects from 6 global collaborators. Deeply sampled blood TCRbeta repertoires from subjects exposed to, actively infected with, or recovered from COVID-19 were included in the dataset. On the study overall, not on this receptor specifically: The quantity of clinical and demographic metadata differed by source and by participant and was supplied without curation.

Germline trimming: 5 bases from V, 10 bases from J; junction bases outside gene matches: 6. The CDR3, cysteine through phenylalanine, is 13 amino acids long. Only the CDR3 DNA is retained, 39 bases long and in frame from the first base. CDR1 and CDR2 are drawn from the germline V gene: SGHTA, FQGNSA. TCRbeta CDR3 regions were amplified from genomic DNA by means of the immunoSEQ Assay, a bias-controlled multiplex PCR. In the original analysis: The number of nucleated cells in each sample was estimated from the amplification of reference gene primers within the assay. To quantify the absolute abundance of each unique TCRbeta CDR3 rearrangement, sequence reads were collapsed and filtered. For each sample, productive Simpson clonality was calculated as the square root of Simpson's diversity index across productive rearrangements. TCRdb's version of the immuneACCESS table is confined to in-frame rearrangements and falls short of the full clone set. An unresolved V gene accounts for under half of the shortfall where checked; the remainder is of unknown origin. D and trimming were read from the DNA, whereas the V and J calls and clone size are those reported in that table. This sample lists about 100,000 clones; 69% were detected once. Of the sample, less than 6.5% is held by the ten largest clones.

Whole blood was collected in K2EDTA tubes by collaborating institutions according to the institutions' own protocols. Collaborator samples were shipped for TCRbeta analysis as frozen whole blood, isolated PBMCs, or DNA extracted from either sample type. In the case of this clone: No cognate antigen has been identified for it. Base qualities are not at hand, and no much larger clone is one base apart.

Sequenced input: peripheral blood. This sequence was found in a man aged 80 or over with acute or convalescent COVID-19. This receptor chain uses TRBV7-2 and TRBJ1-4; the junction holds 8 bases that match TRBD1. This receptor carries the CDR3 CASSLRTGRKLFF. At the DNA level, the sequence is TGTGCCAGCAGCCTAAGGACAGGGAGAAAACTGTTTTTT. Here the CDR3 is joined to the reference TRBV7-2 and TRBJ1-4 genes, and the full variable domain is: GAGVSQSPSNKVTEKGKDVELRCDPISGHTALYWYRQSLGQGLEFLIYFQGNSAPDKSGLPSDRFSAERTGGSVSTLTIQRTQQEDSAVYLCASSLRTGRKLFFGSGTQLSVL.